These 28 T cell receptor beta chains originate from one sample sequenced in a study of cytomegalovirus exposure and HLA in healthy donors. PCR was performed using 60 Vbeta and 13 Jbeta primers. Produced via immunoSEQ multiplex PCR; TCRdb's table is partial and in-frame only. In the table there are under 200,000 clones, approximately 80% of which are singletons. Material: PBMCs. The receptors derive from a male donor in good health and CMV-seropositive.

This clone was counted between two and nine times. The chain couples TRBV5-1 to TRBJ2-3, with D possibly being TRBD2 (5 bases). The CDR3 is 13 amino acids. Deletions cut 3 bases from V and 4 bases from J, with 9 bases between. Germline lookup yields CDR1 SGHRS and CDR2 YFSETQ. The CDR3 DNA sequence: TGCGCCAGCAGCTCGGTCGGGGCAGATACGCAGTATTTT. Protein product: CASSSVGADTQYF. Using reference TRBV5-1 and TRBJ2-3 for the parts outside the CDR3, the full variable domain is KAGVTQTPRYLIKTRGQQVTLSCSPISGHRSVSWYQQTPGQGLQFLFEYFSETQRNKGNFPGRFSGRQFSNSRSEMNVSTLELGDSALYLCASSSVGADTQYFGPGTRLTVL.

Here the CDR3 reads CASSLGTGTLNYGYTF. CDR3 bases: TGCGCCAGCAGCTTGGGGACAGGGACCCTTAACTATGGCTACACCTTC. The genes are TRBV5-1 and TRBJ1-2; 8 nucleotides align to TRBD1. CDR1 is SGHRS, CDR2 YFSETQ, per germline. CDR3 length: 16 amino acids. V dropped 0 bases and J dropped 1; count of bases not matched to a gene: 5.

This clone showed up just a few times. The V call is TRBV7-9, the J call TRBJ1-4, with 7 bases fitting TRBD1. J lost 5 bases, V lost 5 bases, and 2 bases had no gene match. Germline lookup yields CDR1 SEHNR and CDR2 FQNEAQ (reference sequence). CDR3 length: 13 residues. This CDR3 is CASSPGQNEKLFF. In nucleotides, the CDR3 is TGTGCCAGCAGCCCGGGACAGAATGAAAAACTGTTTTTT.

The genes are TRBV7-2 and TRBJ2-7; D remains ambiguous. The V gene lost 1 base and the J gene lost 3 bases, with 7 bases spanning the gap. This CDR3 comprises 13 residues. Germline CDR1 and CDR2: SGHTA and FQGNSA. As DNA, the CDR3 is TGTGCCAGCAGCTTAGGTGGCAACTACGAGCAGTACTTC. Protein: CASSLGGNYEQYF.

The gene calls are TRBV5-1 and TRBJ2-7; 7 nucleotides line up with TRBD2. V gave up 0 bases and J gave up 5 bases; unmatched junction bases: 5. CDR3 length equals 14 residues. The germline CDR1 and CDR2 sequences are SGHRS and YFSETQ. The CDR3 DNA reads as TGCGCCAGCAGCTTGGAGGCGGGGGTGCACGAGCAGTACTTC. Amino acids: CASSLEAGVHEQYF.

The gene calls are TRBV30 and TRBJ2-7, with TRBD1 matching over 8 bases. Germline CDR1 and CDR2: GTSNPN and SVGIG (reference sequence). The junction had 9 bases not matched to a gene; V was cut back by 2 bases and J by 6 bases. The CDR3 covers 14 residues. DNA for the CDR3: TGTGCCTGGAGTACGATTGGGCAGGGGGCCGAGCAGTACTTC. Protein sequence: CAWSTIGQGAEQYF.

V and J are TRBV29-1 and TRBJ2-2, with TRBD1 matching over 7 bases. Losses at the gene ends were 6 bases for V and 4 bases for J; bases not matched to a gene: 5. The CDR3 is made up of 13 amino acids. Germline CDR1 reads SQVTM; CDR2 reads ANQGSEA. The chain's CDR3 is CSVERQGTGELFF. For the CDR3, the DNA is TGCAGCGTAGAGAGACAGGGCACCGGGGAGCTGTTTTTT.

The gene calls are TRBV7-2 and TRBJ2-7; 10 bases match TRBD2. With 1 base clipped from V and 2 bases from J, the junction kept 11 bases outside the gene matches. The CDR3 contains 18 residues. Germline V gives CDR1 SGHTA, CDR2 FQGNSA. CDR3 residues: CASSLGGFSGRSPYEQYF. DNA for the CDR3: TGTGCCAGCAGCTTAGGTGGGTTTAGCGGGAGGTCCCCCTACGAGCAGTACTTC.

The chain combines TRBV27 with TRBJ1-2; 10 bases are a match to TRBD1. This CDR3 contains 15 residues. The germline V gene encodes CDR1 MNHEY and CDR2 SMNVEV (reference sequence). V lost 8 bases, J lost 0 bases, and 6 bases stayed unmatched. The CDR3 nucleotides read TGTGCCAGCGGAAGACAGGGGGCAGCTAACTATGGCTACACCTTC. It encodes CASGRQGAANYGYTF.

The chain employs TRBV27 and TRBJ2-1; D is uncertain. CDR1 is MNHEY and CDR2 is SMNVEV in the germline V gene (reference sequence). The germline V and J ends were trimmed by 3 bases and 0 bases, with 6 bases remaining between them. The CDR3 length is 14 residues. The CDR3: CASSFLSSYNEQFF. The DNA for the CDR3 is TGTGCCAGCAGTTTTCTAAGCTCCTACAATGAGCAGTTCTTC.

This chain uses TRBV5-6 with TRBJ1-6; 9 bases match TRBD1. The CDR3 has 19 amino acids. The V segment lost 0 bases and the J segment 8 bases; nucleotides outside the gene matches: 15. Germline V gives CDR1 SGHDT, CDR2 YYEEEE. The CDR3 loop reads CASSLVTTGGTILDSPLHF. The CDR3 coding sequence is TGTGCCAGCAGCTTGGTAACCACAGGGGGCACTATATTGGATTCACCCCTCCACTTT.

The CDR3 DNA is TGCGCCAGCAGCCGTGACAGCCCGGACACCGGGGAGCTGTTTTTT. Translation gives CASSRDSPDTGELFF. This chain uses TRBV5-1 with TRBJ2-2; weak D call: TRBD1 (5 bases). The CDR3 is 15 amino acids. Between the trimmed V and J ends, which lost 4 bases and 3 bases, there was a span of 13 bases. CDR1 and CDR2 from the germline V gene are SGHRS and YFSETQ.

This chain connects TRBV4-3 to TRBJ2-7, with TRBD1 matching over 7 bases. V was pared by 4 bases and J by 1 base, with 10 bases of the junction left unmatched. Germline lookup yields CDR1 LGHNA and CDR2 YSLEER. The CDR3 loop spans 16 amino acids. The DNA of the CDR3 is TGCGCCAGCAGCCGATTCGACAGGGATCCTTCCTACGAGCAGTACTTC. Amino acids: CASSRFDRDPSYEQYF.

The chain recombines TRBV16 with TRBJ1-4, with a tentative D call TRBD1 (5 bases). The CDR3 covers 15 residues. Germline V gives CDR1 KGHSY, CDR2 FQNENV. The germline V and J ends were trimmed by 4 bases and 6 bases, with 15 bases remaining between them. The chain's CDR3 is CASSLYRRRDEKLFF. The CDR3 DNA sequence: TGTGCCAGCAGCCTCTACAGGAGGAGGGATGAAAAACTGTTTTTT.

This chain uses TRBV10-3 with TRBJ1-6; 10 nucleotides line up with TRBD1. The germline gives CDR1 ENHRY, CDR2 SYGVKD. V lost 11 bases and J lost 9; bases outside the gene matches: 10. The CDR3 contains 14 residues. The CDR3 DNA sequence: TGTGCCGCTGCCGGGACAGGGGAAGGTTCACCCCTCCACTTT. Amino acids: CAAAGTGEGSPLHF.

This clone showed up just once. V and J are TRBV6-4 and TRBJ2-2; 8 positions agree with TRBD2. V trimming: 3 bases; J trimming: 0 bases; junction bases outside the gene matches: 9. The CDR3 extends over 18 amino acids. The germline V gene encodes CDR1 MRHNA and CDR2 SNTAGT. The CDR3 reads CASSEVPSGSANTGELFF. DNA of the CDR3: TGTGCCAGCAGTGAGGTCCCTAGCGGGTCCGCGAACACCGGGGAGCTGTTTTTT.

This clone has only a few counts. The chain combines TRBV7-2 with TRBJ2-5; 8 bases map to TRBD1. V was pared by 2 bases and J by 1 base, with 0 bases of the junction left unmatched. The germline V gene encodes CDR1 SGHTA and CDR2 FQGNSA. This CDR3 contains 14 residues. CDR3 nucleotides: TGTGCCAGCAGCTTACAGGGGGCCCAAGAGACCCAGTACTTC. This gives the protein CASSLQGAQETQYF.

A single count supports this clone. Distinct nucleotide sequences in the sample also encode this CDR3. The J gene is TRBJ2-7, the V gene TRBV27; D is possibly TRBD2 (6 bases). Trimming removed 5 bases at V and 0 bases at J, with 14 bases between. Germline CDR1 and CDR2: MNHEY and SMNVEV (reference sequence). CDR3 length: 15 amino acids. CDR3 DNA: TGTGCCAGCAGTCTTCGTGGGGGGAGCTCCTACGAGCAGTACTTC. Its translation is CASSLRGGSSYEQYF.

CDR3 nucleotide sequence: TGTGCCAGCAGTTTTGTCAGAGACTTCTACGAGCAGTACTTC. Translating gives CASSFVRDFYEQYF. The V and J genes are TRBV27 and TRBJ2-7; D unresolved. Germline lookup yields CDR1 MNHEY and CDR2 SMNVEV (reference sequence). V shed 3 bases and J shed 3 bases, with 12 bases lying between them. This CDR3 contains 14 residues.

In nucleotides, the CDR3 is TGCGCCAGCAGCCAAAGTTCGGGAGGGACCTACGAGCAGTACTTC. It yields the protein CASSQSSGGTYEQYF. V is TRBV4-3 and J is TRBJ2-7, with 8 positions matching TRBD2. The CDR3 is made up of 15 amino acids. The germline V gene encodes CDR1 LGHNA and CDR2 YSLEER. V lost 2 bases to trimming and J lost 2 bases; unmatched junction nucleotides: 5.

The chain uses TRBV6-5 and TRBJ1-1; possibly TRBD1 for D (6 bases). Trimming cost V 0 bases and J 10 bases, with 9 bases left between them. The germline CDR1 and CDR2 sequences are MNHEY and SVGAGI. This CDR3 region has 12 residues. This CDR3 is CASSYSGGRAFF. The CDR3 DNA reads TGTGCCAGCAGTTACTCCGGGGGGCGAGCTTTCTTT.

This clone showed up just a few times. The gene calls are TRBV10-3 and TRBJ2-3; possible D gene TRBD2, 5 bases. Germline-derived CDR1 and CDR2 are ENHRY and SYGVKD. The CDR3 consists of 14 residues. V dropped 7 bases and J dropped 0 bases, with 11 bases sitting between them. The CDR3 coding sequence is TGTGCCATCAATGACGGGGTTAGCACAGATACGCAGTATTTT. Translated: CAINDGVSTDTQYF.

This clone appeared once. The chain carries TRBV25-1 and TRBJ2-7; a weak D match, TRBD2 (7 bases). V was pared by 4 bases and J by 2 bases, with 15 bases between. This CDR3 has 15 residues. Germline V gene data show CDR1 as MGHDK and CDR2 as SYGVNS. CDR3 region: CASSVRAGAAYEQYF. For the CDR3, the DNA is TGTGCCAGCAGTGTGCGGGCGGGGGCAGCCTACGAGCAGTACTTC.

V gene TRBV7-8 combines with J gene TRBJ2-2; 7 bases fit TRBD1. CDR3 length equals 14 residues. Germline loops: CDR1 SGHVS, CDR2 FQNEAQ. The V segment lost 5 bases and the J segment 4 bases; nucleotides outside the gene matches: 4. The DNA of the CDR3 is TGTGCCAGCAGCCTGACAGGGACCACCGGGGAGCTGTTTTTT. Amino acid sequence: CASSLTGTTGELFF.

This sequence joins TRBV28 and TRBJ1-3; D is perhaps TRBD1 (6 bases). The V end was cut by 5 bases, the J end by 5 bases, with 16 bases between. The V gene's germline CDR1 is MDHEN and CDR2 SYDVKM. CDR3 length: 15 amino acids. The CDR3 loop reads CASSQAIQGRNTIYF. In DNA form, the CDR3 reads TGTGCCAGCAGTCAGGCGATACAGGGAAGAAACACCATATATTTT.

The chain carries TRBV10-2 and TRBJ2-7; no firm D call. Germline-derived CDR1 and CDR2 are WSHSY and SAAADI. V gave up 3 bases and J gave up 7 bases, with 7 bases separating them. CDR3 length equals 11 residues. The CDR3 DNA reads TGCGCCAGCAGTGAAACGGGTGAGCAGTACTTC. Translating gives CASSETGEQYF.

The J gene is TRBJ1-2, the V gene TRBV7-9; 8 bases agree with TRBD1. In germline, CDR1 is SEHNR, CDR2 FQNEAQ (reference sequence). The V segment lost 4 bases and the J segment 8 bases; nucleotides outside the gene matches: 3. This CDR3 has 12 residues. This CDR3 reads CASSSGTGGYTF. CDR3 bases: TGTGCCAGCAGCTCAGGGACAGGCGGCTACACCTTC.

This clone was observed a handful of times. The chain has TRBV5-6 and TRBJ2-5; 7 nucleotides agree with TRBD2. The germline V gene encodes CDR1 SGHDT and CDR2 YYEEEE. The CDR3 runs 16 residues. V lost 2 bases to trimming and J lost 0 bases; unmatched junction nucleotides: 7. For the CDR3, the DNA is TGTGCCAGCAGCTTAGAGAGGGGAGGGGACCAAGAGACCCAGTACTTC. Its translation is CASSLERGGDQETQYF.